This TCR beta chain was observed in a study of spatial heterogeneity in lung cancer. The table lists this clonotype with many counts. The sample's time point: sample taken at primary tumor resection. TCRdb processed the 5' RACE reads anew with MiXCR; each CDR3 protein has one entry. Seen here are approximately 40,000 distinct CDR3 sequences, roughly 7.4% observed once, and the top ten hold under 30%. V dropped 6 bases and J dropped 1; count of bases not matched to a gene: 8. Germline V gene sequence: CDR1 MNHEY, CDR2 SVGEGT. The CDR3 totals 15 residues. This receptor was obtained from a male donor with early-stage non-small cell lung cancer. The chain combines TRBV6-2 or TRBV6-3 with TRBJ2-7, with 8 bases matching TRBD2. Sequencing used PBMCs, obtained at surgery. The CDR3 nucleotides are TGTGCCAGCAGAAATGCGGGAGGAGGGTCCTACGAGCAGTACGTC. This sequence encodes CASRNAGGGSYEQYV.